These 24 T cell receptor beta chains came from one sample sequenced in a study of T-cell memory formation after mild COVID-19. TCRdb ran MiXCR on the 5' RACE reads and lists one entry per CDR3 protein. The data contain over 11,000 distinct CDR3 sequences, approximately 19% of them seen just once; the ten biggest clones take up around 45%. The sequenced material came from PBMCs or a T cell subset sorted from them (not recorded which). The origin of the receptors is an adult woman who had mild COVID-19 (a few samples of this study predate the infection). Cell type and time point are not known.

This clonotype has at least ten counts. This chain uses TRBV12-3 or TRBV12-4 with TRBJ2-7; 8 bases agree with TRBD2. The CDR3 extends over 19 amino acids. V gave up 6 bases and J gave up 0 bases; unmatched junction bases: 19. The DNA for the CDR3 is TGTGCCAGCAGCCGACAAAACATGGCGGGGGGTACCCGCTCCTACGAGCAGTACTTC. It encodes CASSRQNMAGGTRSYEQYF.

The rearrangement links TRBV7-6 to TRBJ2-5; TRBD1 matches 8 bases. CDR3 length: 14 amino acids. Trimming removed 5 bases from V and 2 bases from J; junction bases left unmatched: 4. CDR1 is SGHVS and CDR2 is FNYEAQ in the germline V gene. In nucleotides, the CDR3 is TGTGCCAGCAGCCCGTGGACAGGGCAAGAGACCCAGTACTTC. It codes for CASSPWTGQETQYF.

This clonotype was detected many times. The J gene is TRBJ1-2, the V gene TRBV19; D remains ambiguous. Germline V gives CDR1 LNHDA, CDR2 SQIVND (reference sequence). V lost 5 bases, J lost 3 bases, and 13 bases lay in between. The CDR3 covers 14 residues. CDR3 nucleotide sequence: TGTGCCAGTAGTTTGAGAAGGACGGACTATGGCTACACCTTC. Encoded protein: CASSLRRTDYGYTF. Together with reference TRBV19 and TRBJ1-2, the CDR3 gives the full variable domain: DGGITQSPKYLFRKEGQNVTLSCEQNLNHDAMYWYRQDPGQGLRLIYYSQIVNDFQKGDIAEGYSVSREKKESFPLTVTSAQKNPTAFYLCASSLRRTDYGYTFGSGTRLTVV.

This clonotype was counted many times. The chain has TRBV12-3 or TRBV12-4 and TRBJ2-1; no firm D call. CDR3 size: 14 residues. V lost 3 bases and J lost 4, with 10 bases in between. CDR3 nucleotides: TGTGCCAGCAGTTTTGGTACACCGTACAATGAGCAGTTCTTC. The encoded protein is CASSFGTPYNEQFF.

This clonotype was seen at least ten times. V and J are TRBV2 and TRBJ2-7; tentatively, D is TRBD2 (6 bases). The CDR3 consists of 11 residues. Germline V gene data show CDR1 as SNHLY and CDR2 as FYNNEI. The V gene lost 8 bases and the J gene lost 6 bases, with 11 bases spanning the gap. The CDR3 DNA follows: TGTGCCAGCGAAGGAGGGACCGAGCAGTACTTC. Protein sequence: CASEGGTEQYF.

This clonotype occurred many times. The V gene is TRBV30, the J gene TRBJ1-1; D is undetermined. Germline V lookup: CDR1 GTSNPN, CDR2 SVGIG (reference sequence). CDR3 size: 12 residues. Trimming cost V 6 bases and J 0 bases, with 8 bases left between them. In DNA form, the CDR3 reads TGTGCCTGCCTTACTATGAACACTGAAGCTTTCTTT. Protein sequence: CACLTMNTEAFF.

The sample holds many counts of this clonotype. The chain is built from TRBV30 and TRBJ2-7; 7 nucleotides agree with TRBD1. CDR1 and CDR2 from the germline V gene are GTSNPN and SVGIG (reference sequence). Trimming at V came to 3 bases and at J to 3 bases, leaving 5 bases not matched to a gene. This CDR3 comprises 13 residues. The CDR3 loop is CAWSGGQVYEQYF. Written as DNA, the CDR3 is TGTGCCTGGAGCGGAGGACAGGTCTACGAGCAGTACTTC.

Many counts were recorded for this clonotype. The genes are TRBV14 and TRBJ1-2, with 10 bases matching TRBD1. V lost 1 base to trimming and J lost 6 bases; unmatched junction nucleotides: 8. This CDR3 region has 16 residues. Per the germline V gene, CDR1 is SGHDN and CDR2 is FVKESK. The CDR3 sequence is CASSQGGQGKNHGYTF. In nucleotides, the CDR3 is TGTGCCAGCAGCCAAGGGGGACAGGGGAAGAACCATGGCTACACCTTC. Using reference TRBV14 and TRBJ1-2 for the parts outside the CDR3, the full variable domain is EAGVTQFPSHSVIEKGQTVTLRCDPISGHDNLYWYRRVMGKEIKFLLHFVKESKQDESGMPNNRFLAERTGGTYSTLKVQPAELEDSGVYFCASSQGGQGKNHGYTFGSGTRLTVV.

This clonotype was detected many times. The V call is TRBV7-9, the J call TRBJ1-2, with 7 bases identical to TRBD1. V was pared by 4 bases and J by 4 bases, with 9 bases of the junction left unmatched. This CDR3 spans 15 amino acids. CDR1 and CDR2 from the germline V gene are SEHNR and FQNEAQ (reference sequence). The CDR3 loop reads CASSSTGALGYGYTF. In DNA, the CDR3 is TGTGCCAGCAGCTCCACAGGGGCGCTAGGCTATGGCTACACCTTC.

The chain links TRBV7-2 to TRBJ1-1; the match to TRBD1 covers 8 bases. The CDR3 is made up of 13 amino acids. Germline lookup yields CDR1 SGHTA and CDR2 FQGNSA. The V segment lost 4 bases and the J segment 5 bases; nucleotides outside the gene matches: 3. This chain's CDR3 is CASSYRGSTEAFF. The CDR3 DNA reads as TGTGCCAGCAGCTACAGGGGGAGTACTGAAGCTTTCTTT.

This clonotype was counted many times. CDR3 DNA sequence: TGTGCCAGCAGCTTGGCCCACAATGAGCAGTTCTTC. Its translation: CASSLAHNEQFF. The chain combines TRBV5-6 with TRBJ2-1; no definite D call. Trimming stripped 0 bases from V and 5 bases from J, with 3 bases between. The length of the CDR3 is 12 residues. Germline V lookup: CDR1 SGHDT, CDR2 YYEEEE.

The table lists this clonotype with many counts. The CDR3 does not end in the conserved phenylalanine or tryptophan, so this is likely a read error. The chain links TRBV9 to TRBJ2-7; D gene unclear. Germline V lookup: CDR1 SGDLS, CDR2 YYNGEE. The CDR3 loop spans 14 amino acids. Trimming stripped 0 bases from V and 2 bases from J, with 9 bases between. The DNA of the CDR3 is TGTGCCAGCAGCGTAGGGTTTGGAACCTACGAGCAGTACCTC. Residues: CASSVGFGTYEQYL.

This clonotype has a count of ten or more. The chain joins TRBV5-1 to TRBJ1-1; weak D call: TRBD1 (5 bases). V gave up 5 bases and J gave up 6 bases, with 23 bases separating them. The germline CDR1 and CDR2 sequences are SGHRS and YFSETQ. CDR3 length: 16 amino acids. In DNA, the CDR3 is TGCGCCAGCAGGGGGCAATTATCGGCCCTCGGATCTGAAGCTTTCTTT. Its protein product is CASRGQLSALGSEAFF.

This clonotype has ten or more counts. This sequence joins TRBV21-1 and TRBJ1-4; the table's D gene call, TRBD1, was not cross checked with the DNA. TRBV21-1 is designated a pseudogene. The CDR3 contains 15 residues. CDR3 amino acids: CASSKVGAVREKLFF. DNA of the CDR3: TGTGCCAGCAGCAAAGTTGGGGCGGTCCGGGAAAAACTGTTTTTT.

CDR3 DNA sequence: TGCAGTGCCCGCGGACAAGCCTTTTCCCAAGAGACCCAGTACTTC. Protein product: CSARGQAFSQETQYF. The rearrangement joins TRBV20-1 to TRBJ2-5; TRBD1 might be the D (5 bases). The CDR3 is made up of 15 amino acids. The ends were cut back, 6 bases at V and 1 base at J, with 18 bases in the middle. The V gene's germline CDR1 is DFQATT and CDR2 SNEGSKA (reference sequence).

In its sample, this clonotype was seen many times. This chain joins TRBV12-3 or TRBV12-4 and TRBJ2-7; no definite D call. This CDR3 has 13 residues. Trimming pared 10 bases from V and 2 bases from J, leaving 15 bases between. CDR3 bases: TGTGCCACCACCCCCGACAAAACCTACGAGCAGTACTTC. This gives the protein CATTPDKTYEQYF.

This sequence joins TRBV12-3 or TRBV12-4 and TRBJ2-3, with D maybe TRBD2 (5 bases). V lost 5 bases to trimming and J lost 6 bases, with 12 bases between them. The CDR3 loop spans 13 amino acids. CDR3 coding DNA: TGTGCCAGCAGTCCACGCCCGGGGGATACGCAGTATTTT. It codes for CASSPRPGDTQYF.

This clonotype was recorded many times. V gene TRBV18 combines with J gene TRBJ1-1; perhaps TRBD1 as D (5 bases). Germline V gene data show CDR1 as KGHSH and CDR2 as LQKENI. The CDR3 contains 15 residues. The V end lost 2 bases, the J end lost 1 base, and 11 bases lay between the germline ends. For the CDR3, the DNA is TGTGCCAGCTCACCATTCGCGGGGGGGAACACTGAAGCTTTCTTT. It yields the protein CASSPFAGGNTEAFF.

This clonotype was recorded many times. This rearrangement joins TRBV7-3 to TRBJ2-1, with 11 bases fitting TRBD2. CDR3 size: 15 residues. Germline assignment: CDR1 SGHTA and CDR2 FQGTGA. The V and J ends lost 3 bases and 6 bases, in that order; junction bases with no gene match: 4. CDR3 sequence: CASSFLAGGLNEQFF. The CDR3 DNA is TGTGCCAGCAGCTTCCTAGCGGGAGGTCTCAATGAGCAGTTCTTC.

This rearrangement joins TRBV2 to TRBJ2-1, with D unresolved. The CDR3 runs to 16 residues. CDR1 is SNHLY, CDR2 FYNNEI, per germline. V was trimmed by 2 bases and J by 3 bases, leaving 14 bases between them. This CDR3 is CASSETAGKGYNEQFF. CDR3 coding DNA: TGTGCCAGCAGTGAAACGGCAGGCAAAGGCTACAATGAGCAGTTCTTC.

V is TRBV7-9 and J is TRBJ2-2; D could derive from TRBD1 or TRBD2 (6 bases each). Trimming shortened V by 3 bases and J by 4 bases, and 15 bases separated the two germline ends. The CDR3 runs to 16 residues. Germline assignment: CDR1 SEHNR and CDR2 FQNEAQ (reference sequence). The CDR3 loop is CASSFVGGLGTGELFF. The CDR3 nucleotides are TGTGCCAGCAGCTTTGTCGGGGGCCTCGGCACCGGGGAGCTGTTTTTT.

The rearrangement joins TRBV7-2 to TRBJ2-1, with TRBD1 identical over 8 bases. V was pared by 2 bases and J by 7 bases, with 13 bases of the junction left unmatched. Germline V gene sequence: CDR1 SGHTA, CDR2 FQGNSA. This CDR3 region has 17 residues. The CDR3 sequence is CASSLTKWRQGYNEQFF. CDR3 coding DNA: TGTGCCAGCAGCTTAACCAAATGGCGACAGGGGTATAATGAGCAGTTCTTC.

This clonotype was detected many times. This chain uses TRBV9 with TRBJ1-6; the D gene is possibly TRBD1 (6 bases). Trimming took off 4 bases at V and 2 bases at J, with 16 bases between the two ends. Looked up from germline, CDR1 is SGDLS and CDR2 is YYNGEE. CDR3 length: 17 residues. The DNA for the CDR3 is TGTGCCAGCAGCCCGGACAGTTCTATCGCCTATAATTCACCCCTCCACTTT. It codes for CASSPDSSIAYNSPLHF.

V is TRBV3-1 and J is TRBJ2-7, with 10 bases aligning to TRBD1. The CDR3 spans 15 residues. Germline V gene sequence: CDR1 LGHDT, CDR2 YNNKEL (reference sequence). With V trimmed by 2 bases and J by 5 bases, 6 bases remained unmatched. In nucleotides, the CDR3 is TGTGCCAGCAGCCAACCGACAGGGGGCCGGAACGAGCAGTACTTC. Its translation is CASSQPTGGRNEQYF.